Here is one T cell receptor (beta chain) with its context. As yet, its antigen is unknown. All of the isolated RNA was reverse transcribed, so expressed TCRB transcripts were sequenced. The assay was immunoSEQ multiplex PCR, and TCRdb's table has in-frame clones only and misses some. The data hold around 250,000 clones, with over 11% observed a single time. The data originate from a study of beta chain features in type 1 diabetes. General study findings and limits: Shortening that was moderate but significant affected the TCRB CDR3s of Type 1 diabetes patients in all four CD4+ subsets.

This receptor was taken from a man aged 25-45 years with type 1 diabetes. Sequenced input: naive CD4+ T cells from blood.

The CDR3 protein is CATSRDGSPAGGGYTF. The CDR3 DNA reads as TGTGCCACCAGCAGAGATGGGTCCCCAGCAGGGGGTGGCTACACCTTC. The genes are TRBV15 and TRBJ1-2, with 7 bases identical to TRBD1. This CDR3 contains 16 residues. With V trimmed by 0 bases and J by 7 bases, 11 bases remained unmatched. Germline lookup yields CDR1 LNHNV and CDR2 YYDKDF (reference sequence).